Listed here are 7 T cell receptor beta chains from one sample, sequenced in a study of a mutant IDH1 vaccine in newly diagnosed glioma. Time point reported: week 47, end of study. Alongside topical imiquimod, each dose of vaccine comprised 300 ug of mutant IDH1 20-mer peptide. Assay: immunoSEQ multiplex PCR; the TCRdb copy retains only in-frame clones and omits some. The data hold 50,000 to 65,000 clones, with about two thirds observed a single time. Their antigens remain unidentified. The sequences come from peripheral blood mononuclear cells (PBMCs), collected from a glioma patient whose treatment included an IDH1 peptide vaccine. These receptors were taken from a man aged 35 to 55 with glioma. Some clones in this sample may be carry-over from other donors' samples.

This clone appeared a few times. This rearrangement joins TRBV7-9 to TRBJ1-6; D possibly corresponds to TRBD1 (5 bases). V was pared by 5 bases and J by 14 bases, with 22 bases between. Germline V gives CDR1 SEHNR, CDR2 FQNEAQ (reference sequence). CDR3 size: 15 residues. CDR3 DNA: TGTGCCAGCAGCCTAGGGACGGGGATTTGGGGGGCCCTCCACTTT. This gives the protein CASSLGTGIWGALHF.

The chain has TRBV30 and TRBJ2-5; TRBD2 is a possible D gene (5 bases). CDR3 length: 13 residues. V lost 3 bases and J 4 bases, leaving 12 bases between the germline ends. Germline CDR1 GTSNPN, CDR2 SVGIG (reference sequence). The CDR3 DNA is TGTGCCTGGAGCGGGGTAGTCGGAGAGACCCAGTACTTC. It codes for CAWSGVVGETQYF.

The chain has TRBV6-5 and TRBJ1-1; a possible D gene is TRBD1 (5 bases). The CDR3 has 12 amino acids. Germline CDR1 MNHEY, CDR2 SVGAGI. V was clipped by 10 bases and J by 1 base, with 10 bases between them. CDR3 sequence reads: CAIGTANTEAFF. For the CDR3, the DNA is TGTGCCATCGGGACGGCGAACACTGAAGCTTTCTTT.

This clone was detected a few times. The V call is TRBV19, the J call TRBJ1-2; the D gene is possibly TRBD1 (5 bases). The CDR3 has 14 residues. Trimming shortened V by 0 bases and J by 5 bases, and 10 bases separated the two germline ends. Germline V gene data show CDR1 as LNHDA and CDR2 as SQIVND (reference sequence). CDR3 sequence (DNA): TGTGCCAGTAGTATAGACGGGACGGTTTATGGCTACACCTTC. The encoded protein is CASSIDGTVYGYTF.

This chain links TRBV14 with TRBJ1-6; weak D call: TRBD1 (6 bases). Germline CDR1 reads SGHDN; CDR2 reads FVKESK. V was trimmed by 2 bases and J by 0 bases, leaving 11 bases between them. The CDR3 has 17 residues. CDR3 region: CASSQTGPYSYNSPLHF. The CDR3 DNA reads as TGTGCCAGCAGCCAAACAGGGCCTTACTCCTATAATTCACCCCTCCACTTT.

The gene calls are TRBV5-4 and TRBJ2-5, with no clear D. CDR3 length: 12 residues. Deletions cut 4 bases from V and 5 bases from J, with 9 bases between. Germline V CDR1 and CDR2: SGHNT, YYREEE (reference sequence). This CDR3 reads CASSLKWETQYF. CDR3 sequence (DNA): TGTGCCAGCAGCCTAAAATGGGAGACCCAGTACTTC.

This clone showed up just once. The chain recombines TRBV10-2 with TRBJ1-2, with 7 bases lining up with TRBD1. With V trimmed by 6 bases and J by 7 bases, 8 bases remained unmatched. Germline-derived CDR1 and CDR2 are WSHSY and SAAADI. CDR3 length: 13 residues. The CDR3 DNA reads TGCGCCAGCAGGGAGACAGGGATTGGTGGCTACACCTTC. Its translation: CASRETGIGGYTF.